This T cell receptor (beta chain) was obtained from a study of technical replicates of blood from a few donors. The V gene's germline CDR1 is SGHVS and CDR2 FNYEAQ. The length of the CDR3 is 17 residues. Unmatched junction bases numbered 10, after V lost 2 bases and J lost 5 bases. This table comes from immunoSEQ multiplex PCR, and its TCRdb copy is limited to in-frame clones, with some not included. The sample lists approximately 82,000 clones, 91% seen once, with 0.3% to 0.45% in the top ten. This rearrangement joins TRBV7-6 to TRBJ2-3, with 10 bases that match TRBD2. The sequenced sample consisted of T cells isolated from PBMCs. The source of this sequence is a human donor in good health. Some clones in this sample may be carry-over from other donors' samples. The CDR3 region has the DNA TGTGCCAGCAGCTTAATCGGGTCTAGCGGGAGTGTAGATACGCAGTATTTT. Protein product: CASSLIGSSGSVDTQYF.